This TCR beta chain was sequenced in a study of Graves' ophthalmopathy and Graves' hyperthyroidism. CDR3 regions of TCR beta were amplified from RNA transcripts. First-round RT-PCR with HTBI primers preceded a second-round multiplex PCR. TCRdb reanalysed the multiplex PCR reads using MiXCR and keeps one entry per CDR3 protein. The sample comprises roughly 400,000 distinct CDR3 sequences, approximately 18% of which are singletons, and roughly 2.4% rests with the top ten. This clonotype showed up many times. Losses at the gene ends were 4 bases for V and 2 bases for J; bases not matched to a gene: 4. This CDR3 comprises 16 residues.

The origin of this receptor is an adult woman with stable Graves' hyperthyroidism. Material: peripheral blood. The V call is TRBV12-3 or TRBV12-4, the J call TRBJ2-5; 13 bases line up with TRBD2. For the CDR3, the DNA is TGTGCCAGCAGTTCGGGACTAGCGGGACCACAAGAGACCCAGTACTTC. Amino acids: CASSSGLAGPQETQYF.